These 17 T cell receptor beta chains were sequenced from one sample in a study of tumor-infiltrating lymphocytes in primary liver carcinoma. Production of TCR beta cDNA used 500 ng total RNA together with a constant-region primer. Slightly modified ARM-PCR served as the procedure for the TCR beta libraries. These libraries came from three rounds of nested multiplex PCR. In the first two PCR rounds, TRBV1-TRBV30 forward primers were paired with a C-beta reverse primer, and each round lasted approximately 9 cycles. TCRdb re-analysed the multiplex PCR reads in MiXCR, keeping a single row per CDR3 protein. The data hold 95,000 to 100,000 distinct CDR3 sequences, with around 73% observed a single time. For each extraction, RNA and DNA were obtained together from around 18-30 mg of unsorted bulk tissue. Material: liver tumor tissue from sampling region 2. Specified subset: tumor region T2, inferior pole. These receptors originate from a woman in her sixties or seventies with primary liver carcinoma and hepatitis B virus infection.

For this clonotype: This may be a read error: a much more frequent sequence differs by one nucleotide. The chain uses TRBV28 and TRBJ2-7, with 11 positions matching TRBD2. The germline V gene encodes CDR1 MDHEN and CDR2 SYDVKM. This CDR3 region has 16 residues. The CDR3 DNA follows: TGCCTCGGCGGGACTAGCGGCACGGGCTTGGGGTACGAGCAGTACTTC. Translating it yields CLGGTSGTGLGYEQYF.

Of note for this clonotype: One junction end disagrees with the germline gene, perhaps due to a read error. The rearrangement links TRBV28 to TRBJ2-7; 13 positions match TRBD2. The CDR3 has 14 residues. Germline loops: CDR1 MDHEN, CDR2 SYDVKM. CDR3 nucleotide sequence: TGTGTCAGCAGTCCCTACACTAGCGGGAGGGCCCAGTATTTC. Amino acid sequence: CVSSPYTSGRAQYF.

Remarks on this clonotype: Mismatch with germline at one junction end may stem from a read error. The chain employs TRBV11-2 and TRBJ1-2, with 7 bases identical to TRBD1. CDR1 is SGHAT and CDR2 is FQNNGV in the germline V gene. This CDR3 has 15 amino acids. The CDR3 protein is CAGSLEGASGGRYTF. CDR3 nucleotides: TGTGCCGGCAGCTTAGAGGGGGCCAGCGGCGGTCGCTACACCTTC.

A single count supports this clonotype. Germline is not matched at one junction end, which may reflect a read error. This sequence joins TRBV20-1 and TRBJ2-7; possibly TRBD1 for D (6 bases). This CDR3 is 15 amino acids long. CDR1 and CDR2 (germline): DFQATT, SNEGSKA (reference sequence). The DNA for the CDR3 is TGCAGTGCTCGGCTGGGGGAGTTCAGGGGCCACGAGCACTACTTC. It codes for CSARLGEFRGHEHYF.

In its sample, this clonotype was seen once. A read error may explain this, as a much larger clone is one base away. The CDR3 spells CASSTLGVDTRYF. DNA for the CDR3: TGTGCCAGCAGCACGCTAGGTGTAGATACGCGGTATTTT. The chain is built from TRBV7-8 and TRBJ2-3; D is unclear. CDR1 SGHVS and CDR2 FQNEAQ come from the germline V gene. CDR3 length: 13 residues.

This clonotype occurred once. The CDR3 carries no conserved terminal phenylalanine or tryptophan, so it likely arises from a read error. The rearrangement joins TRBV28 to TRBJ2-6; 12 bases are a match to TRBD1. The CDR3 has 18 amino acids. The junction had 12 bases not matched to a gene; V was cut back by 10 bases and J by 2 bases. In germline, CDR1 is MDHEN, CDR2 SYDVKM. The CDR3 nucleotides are TGTGCCATCGAGTCACCGGGACAGGGGGCGACTGGGGCCAACGTCCTGACTTAC. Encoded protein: CAIESPGQGATGANVLTY.

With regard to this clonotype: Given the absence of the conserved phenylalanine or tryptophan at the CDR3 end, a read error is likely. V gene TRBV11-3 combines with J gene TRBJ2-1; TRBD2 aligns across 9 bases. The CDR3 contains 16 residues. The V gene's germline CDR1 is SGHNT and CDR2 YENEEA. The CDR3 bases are TGTGCCAGCAGCACGACTAGCGGAGGCCAATACAGTGAGCAGTTCTTA. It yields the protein CASSTTSGGQYSEQFL.

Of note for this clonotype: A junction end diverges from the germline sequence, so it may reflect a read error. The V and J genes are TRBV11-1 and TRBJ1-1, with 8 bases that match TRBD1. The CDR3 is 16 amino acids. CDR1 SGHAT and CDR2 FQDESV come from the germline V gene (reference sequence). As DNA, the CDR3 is TGTGCCAACAGCCCCCGGACAGGGATCGTGCACACTGAAGCTTTCTTT. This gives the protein CANSPRTGIVHTEAFF.

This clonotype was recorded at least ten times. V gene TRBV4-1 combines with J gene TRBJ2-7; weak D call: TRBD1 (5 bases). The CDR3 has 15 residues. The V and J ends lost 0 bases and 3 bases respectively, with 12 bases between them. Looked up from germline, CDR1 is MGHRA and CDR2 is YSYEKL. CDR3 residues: CASSQDPPGLYEQYF. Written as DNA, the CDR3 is TGCGCCAGCAGCCAAGATCCCCCAGGGCTCTACGAGCAGTACTTC.

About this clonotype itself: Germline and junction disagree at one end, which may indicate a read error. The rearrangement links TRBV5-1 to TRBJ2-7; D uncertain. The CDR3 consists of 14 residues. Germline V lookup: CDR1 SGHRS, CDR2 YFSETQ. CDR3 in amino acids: CTSSLLSQGYEQYF. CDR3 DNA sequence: TGCACCAGCAGCTTGTTGTCACAAGGCTACGAGCAGTACTTC.

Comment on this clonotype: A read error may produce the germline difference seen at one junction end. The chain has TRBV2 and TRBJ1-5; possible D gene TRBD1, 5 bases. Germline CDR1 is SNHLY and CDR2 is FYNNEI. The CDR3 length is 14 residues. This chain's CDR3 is CASMGDVSNQPRHF. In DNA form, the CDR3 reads TGTGCCAGCATGGGGGACGTAAGCAATCAGCCCCGGCATTTT.

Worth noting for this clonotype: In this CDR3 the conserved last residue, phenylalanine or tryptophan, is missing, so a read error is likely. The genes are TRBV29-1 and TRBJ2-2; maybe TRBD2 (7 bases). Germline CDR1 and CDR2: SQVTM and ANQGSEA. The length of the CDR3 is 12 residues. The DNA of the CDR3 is TGCAGCGGGGGGGGCCGAACCGAGGAGCTGTTTTCT. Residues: CSGGGRTEELFS.

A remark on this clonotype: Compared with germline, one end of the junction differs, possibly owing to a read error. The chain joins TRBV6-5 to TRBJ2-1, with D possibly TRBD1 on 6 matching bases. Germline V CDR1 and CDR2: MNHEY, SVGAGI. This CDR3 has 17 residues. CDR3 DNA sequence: TGTGCCAGCGGGCCCCGGGTTCGAGGGGGTCGCTACAATGAGCAATTCTTC. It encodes CASGPRVRGGRYNEQFF.

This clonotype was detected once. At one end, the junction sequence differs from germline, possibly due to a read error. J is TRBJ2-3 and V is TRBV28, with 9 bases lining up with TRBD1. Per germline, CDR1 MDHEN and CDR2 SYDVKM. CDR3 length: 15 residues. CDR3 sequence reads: CASASWDRAIDTQYF. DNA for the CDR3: TGTGCCAGCGCTTCCTGGGACAGGGCCATAGATACCCAGTATTTT.

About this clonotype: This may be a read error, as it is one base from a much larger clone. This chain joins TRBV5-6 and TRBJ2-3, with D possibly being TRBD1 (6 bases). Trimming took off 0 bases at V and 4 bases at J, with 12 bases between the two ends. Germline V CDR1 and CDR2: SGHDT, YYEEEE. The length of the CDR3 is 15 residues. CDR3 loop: CASSLVTGSSDTQYF. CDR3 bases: TGTGCCAGCAGCTTGGTTACAGGGAGCTCAGATACGCAGTATTTT.

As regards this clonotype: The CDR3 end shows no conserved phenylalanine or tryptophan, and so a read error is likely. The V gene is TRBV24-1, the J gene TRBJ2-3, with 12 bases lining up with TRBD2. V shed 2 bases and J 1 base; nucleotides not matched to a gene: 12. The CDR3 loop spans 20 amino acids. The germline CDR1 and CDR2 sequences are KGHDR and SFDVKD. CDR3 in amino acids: CATSDSRPRLAGVGTDTQYL. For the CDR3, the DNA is TGTGCCACCAGTGATTCTCGCCCTAGACTAGCGGGAGTCGGCACAGATACGCAGTATCTT.

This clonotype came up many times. The CDR3: CASSVTSGPTSTDTQYF. DNA of the CDR3: TGTGCCAGCAGCGTAACTAGCGGTCCCACTAGCACAGATACGCAGTATTTT. The chain combines TRBV7-9 with TRBJ2-3; TRBD2 aligns across 8 bases. This CDR3 is 17 amino acids long. The ends lost 5 bases at V and 0 bases at J; junction bases unmatched: 10. The V gene's germline CDR1 is SEHNR and CDR2 FQNEAQ (reference sequence).